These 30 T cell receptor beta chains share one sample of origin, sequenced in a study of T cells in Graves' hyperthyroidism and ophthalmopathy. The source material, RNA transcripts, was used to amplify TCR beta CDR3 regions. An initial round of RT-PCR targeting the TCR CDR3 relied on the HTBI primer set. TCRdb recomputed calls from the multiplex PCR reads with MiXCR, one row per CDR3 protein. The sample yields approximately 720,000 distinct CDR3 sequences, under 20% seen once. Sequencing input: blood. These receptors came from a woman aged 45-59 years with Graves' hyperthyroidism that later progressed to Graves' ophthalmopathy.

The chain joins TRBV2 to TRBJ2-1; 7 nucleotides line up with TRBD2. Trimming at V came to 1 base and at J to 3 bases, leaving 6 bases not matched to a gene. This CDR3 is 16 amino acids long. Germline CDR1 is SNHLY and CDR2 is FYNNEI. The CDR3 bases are TGTGCCAGCAGTGAAGTCTGGCGGGGGTTCTACAATGAGCAGTTCTTC. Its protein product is CASSEVWRGFYNEQFF.

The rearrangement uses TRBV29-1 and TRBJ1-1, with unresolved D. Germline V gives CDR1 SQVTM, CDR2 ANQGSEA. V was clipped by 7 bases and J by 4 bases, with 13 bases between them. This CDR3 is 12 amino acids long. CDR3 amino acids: CSAYTDATEAFF. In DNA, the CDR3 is TGCAGCGCTTACACAGACGCCACTGAAGCTTTCTTT.

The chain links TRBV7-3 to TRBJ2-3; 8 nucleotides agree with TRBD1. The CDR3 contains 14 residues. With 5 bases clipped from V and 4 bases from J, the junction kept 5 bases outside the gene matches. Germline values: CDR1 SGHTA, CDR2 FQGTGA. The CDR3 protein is CASSSGQGADTQYF. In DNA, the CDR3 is TGTGCCAGCAGCAGCGGACAGGGCGCAGATACGCAGTATTTT. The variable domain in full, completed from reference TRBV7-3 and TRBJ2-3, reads GAGVSQTPSNKVTEKGKYVELRCDPISGHTALYWYRQSLGQGPEFLIYFQGTGAADDSGLPNDRFFAVRPEGSVSTLKIQRTERGDSAVYLCASSSGQGADTQYFGPGTRLTVL.

The CDR3 reads CASSGRSGVTDTQYF. The CDR3 DNA follows: TGTGCCAGCAGCGGTAGGAGCGGGGTGACAGATACGCAGTATTTT. The V call is TRBV9, the J call TRBJ2-3, with 7 bases fitting TRBD2. V shed 3 bases, J shed 3 bases, and the junction held 7 bases outside the gene matches. Germline V gives CDR1 SGDLS, CDR2 YYNGEE. The CDR3 length is 15 residues.

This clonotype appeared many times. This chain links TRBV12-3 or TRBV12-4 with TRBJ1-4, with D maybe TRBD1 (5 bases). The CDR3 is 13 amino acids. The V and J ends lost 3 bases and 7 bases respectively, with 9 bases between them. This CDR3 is CASSFSRAEKLFF. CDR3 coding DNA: TGTGCCAGCAGTTTCTCCAGGGCTGAAAAACTGTTTTTT.

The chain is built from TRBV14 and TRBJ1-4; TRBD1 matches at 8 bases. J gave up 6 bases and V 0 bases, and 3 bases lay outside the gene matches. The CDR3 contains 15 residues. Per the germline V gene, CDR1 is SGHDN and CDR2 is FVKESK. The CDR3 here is CASSQEYRGYEKLFF. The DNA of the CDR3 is TGTGCCAGCAGCCAAGAGTACAGGGGGTATGAAAAACTGTTTTTT.

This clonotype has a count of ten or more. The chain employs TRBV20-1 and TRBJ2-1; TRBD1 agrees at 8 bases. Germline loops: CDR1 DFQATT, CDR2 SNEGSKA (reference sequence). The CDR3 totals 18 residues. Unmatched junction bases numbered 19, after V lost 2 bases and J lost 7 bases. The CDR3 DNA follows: TGCAGTGCTAGACGTAGGGCCTCAACAGGGGGAGAGCTAAATGAGCAGTTCTTC. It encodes CSARRRASTGGELNEQFF.

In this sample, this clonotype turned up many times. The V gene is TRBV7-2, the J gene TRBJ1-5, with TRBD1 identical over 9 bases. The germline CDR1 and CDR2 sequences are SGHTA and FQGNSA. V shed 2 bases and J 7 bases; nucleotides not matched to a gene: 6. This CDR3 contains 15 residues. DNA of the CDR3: TGTGCCAGCAGCTTACAACAGGGGGCAAAACAGCCCCAGCATTTT. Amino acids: CASSLQQGAKQPQHF.

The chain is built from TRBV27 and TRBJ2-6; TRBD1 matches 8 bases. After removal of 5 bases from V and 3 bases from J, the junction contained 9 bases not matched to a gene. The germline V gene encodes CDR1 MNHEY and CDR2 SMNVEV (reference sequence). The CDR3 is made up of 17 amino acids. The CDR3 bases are TGTGCCAGCAGTCCGGACAGGGCAACGCTTGGGGCCAACGTCCTGACTTTC. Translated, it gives CASSPDRATLGANVLTF. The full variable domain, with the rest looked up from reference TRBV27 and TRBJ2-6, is EAQVTQNPRYLITVTGKKLTVTCSQNMNHEYMSWYRQDPGLGLRQIYYSMNVEVTDKGDVPEGYKVSRKEKRNFPLILESPSPNQTSLYFCASSPDRATLGANVLTFGAGSRLTVL.

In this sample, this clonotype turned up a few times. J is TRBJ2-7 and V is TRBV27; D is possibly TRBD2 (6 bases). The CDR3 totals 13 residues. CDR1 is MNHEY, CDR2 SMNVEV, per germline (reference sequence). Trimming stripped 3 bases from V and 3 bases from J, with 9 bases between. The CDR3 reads CASSFSGDYEQYF. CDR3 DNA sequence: TGTGCCAGCAGTTTTTCGGGGGACTACGAGCAGTACTTC.

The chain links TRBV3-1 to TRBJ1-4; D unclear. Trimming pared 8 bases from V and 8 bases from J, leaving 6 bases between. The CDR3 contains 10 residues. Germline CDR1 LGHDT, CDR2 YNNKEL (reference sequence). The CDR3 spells CASGEEKLFF. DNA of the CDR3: TGTGCCAGCGGAGAAGAAAAACTGTTTTTT.

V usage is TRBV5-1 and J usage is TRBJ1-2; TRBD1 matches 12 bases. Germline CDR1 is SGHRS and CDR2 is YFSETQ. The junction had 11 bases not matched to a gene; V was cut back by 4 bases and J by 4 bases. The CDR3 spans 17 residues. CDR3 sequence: CASSPKPGQGAVYGYTF. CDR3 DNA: TGCGCCAGCAGCCCTAAACCGGGACAGGGGGCAGTCTATGGCTACACCTTC.

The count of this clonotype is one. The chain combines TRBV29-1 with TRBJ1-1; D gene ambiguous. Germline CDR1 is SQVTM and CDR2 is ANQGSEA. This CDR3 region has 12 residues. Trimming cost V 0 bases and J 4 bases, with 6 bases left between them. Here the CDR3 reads CSVEDISTEAFF. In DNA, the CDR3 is TGCAGCGTTGAAGACATCTCCACTGAAGCTTTCTTT.

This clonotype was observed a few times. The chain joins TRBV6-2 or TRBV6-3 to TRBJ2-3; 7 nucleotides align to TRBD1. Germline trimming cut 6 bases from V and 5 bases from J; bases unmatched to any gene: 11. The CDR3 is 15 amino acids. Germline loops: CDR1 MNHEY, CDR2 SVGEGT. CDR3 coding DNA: TGTGCCAGCAGCACAAGACAGGGATTCAGAGATACGCAGTATTTT. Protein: CASSTRQGFRDTQYF.

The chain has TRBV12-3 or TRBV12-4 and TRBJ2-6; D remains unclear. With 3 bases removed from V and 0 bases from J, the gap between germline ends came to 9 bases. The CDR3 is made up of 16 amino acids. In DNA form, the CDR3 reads TGTGCCAGCAGTTTCTTAGGAAACTCTGGGGCCAACGTCCTGACTTTC. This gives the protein CASSFLGNSGANVLTF.

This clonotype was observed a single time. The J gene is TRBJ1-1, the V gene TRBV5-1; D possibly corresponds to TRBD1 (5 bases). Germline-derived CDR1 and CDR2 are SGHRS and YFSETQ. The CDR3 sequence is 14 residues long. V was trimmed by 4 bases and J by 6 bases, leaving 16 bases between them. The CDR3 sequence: CASSSQGIGAEAFF. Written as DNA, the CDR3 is TGCGCCAGCAGCAGCCAAGGCATAGGGGCTGAAGCTTTCTTT.

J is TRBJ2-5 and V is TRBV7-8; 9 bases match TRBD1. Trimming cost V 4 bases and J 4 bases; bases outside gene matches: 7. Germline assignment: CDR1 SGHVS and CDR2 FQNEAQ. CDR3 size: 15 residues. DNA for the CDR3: TGTGCCAGCAGCTCAGGGACAGGGCGGGGAGAGACCCAGTACTTC. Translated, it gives CASSSGTGRGETQYF.

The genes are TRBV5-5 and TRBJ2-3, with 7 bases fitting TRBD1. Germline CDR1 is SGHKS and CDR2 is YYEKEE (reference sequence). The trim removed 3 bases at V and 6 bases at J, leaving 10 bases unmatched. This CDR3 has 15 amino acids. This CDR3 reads CASSWVGDREDTQYF. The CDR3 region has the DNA TGTGCCAGCAGCTGGGTTGGGGACAGAGAGGATACGCAGTATTTT.

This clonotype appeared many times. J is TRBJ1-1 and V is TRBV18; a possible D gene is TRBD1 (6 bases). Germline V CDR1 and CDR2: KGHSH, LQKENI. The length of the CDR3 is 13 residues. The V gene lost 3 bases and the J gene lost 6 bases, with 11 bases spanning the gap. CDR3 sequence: CASSPNRESEAFF. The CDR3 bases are TGTGCCAGCTCACCCAACAGGGAGTCTGAAGCTTTCTTT.

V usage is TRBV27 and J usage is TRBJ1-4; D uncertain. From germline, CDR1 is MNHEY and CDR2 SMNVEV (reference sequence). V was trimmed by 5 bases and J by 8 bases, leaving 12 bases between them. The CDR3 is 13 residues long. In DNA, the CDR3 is TGTGCCAGCAGTCCCTTAATAGAGGAAAAACTGTTTTTT. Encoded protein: CASSPLIEEKLFF.

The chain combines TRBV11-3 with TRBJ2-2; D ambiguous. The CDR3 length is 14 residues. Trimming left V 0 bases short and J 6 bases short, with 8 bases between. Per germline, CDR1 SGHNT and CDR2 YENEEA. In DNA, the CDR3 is TGTGCCAGCAGCTTAGAGTCAGGTCCCGGGGAGCTGTTTTTT. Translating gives CASSLESGPGELFF.

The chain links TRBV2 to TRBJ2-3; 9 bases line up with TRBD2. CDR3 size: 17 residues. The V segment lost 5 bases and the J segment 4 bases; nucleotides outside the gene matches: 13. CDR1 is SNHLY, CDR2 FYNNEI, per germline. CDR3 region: CASSRYLAGRSADTQYF. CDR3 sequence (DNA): TGTGCCAGCAGTCGATACCTAGCGGGGAGATCCGCAGATACGCAGTATTTT.

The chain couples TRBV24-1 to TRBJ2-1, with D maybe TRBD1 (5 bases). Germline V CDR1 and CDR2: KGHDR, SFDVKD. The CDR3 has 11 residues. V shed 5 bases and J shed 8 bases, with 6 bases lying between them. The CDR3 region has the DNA TGTGCCACCAGTGCAGGGTATGAGCAGTTCTTC. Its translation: CATSAGYEQFF.

As DNA, the CDR3 is TGCAGTGCTAGAGGTCGCGGAGGGAGACTAGCGGGGGGGCTGTACAATGAGCAGTTCTTC. Translating gives CSARGRGGRLAGGLYNEQFF. This chain uses TRBV20-1 with TRBJ2-1; 14 nucleotides match TRBD2. The trim removed 1 base at V and 4 bases at J, leaving 15 bases unmatched. The V gene's germline CDR1 is DFQATT and CDR2 SNEGSKA (reference sequence). There are 20 residues in the CDR3.

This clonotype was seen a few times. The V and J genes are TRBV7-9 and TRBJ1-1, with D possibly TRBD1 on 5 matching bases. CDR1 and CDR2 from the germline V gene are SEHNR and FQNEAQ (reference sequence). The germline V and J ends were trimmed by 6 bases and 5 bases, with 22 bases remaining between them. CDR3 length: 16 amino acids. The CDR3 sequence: CASRLDTRPLLTEAFF. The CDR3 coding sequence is TGTGCCAGCAGATTGGACACACGTCCGCTCCTAACTGAAGCTTTCTTT.

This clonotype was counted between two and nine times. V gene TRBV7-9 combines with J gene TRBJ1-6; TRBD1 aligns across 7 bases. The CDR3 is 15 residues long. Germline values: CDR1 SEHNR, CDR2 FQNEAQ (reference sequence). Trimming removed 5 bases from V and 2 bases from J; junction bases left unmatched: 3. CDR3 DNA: TGTGCCAGCAGCGAAGACAGGGCCTATAATTCACCCCTCCACTTT. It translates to CASSEDRAYNSPLHF. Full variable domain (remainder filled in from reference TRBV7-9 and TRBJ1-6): DTGVSQNPRHKITKRGQNVTFRCDPISEHNRLYWYRQTLGQGPEFLTYFQNEAQLEKSRLLSDRFSAERPKGSFSTLEIQRTEQGDSAMYLCASSEDRAYNSPLHFGNGTRLTVT.

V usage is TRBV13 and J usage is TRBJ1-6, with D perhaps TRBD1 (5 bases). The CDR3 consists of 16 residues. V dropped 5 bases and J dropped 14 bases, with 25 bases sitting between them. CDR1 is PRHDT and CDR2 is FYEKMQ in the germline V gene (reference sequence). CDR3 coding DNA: TGTGCCAGCAGCGCCTCTCTCTCGGGACGAAGGGCTTCCCTCCACTTT. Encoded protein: CASSASLSGRRASLHF.

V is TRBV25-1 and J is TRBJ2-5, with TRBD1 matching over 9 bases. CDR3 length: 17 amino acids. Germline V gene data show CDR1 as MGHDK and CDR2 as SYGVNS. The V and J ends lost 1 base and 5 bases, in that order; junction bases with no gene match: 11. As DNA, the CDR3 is TGTGCCAGCAGTGAATCCCCCCATACAGGGGGCCTCGAGACCCAGTACTTC. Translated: CASSESPHTGGLETQYF.

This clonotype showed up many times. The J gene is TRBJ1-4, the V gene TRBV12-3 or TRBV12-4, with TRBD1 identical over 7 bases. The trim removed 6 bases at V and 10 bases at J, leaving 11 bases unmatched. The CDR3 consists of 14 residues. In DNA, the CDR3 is TGTGCCAGCAGCCGGACAGGCGGTACCCTAAAACTGTTTTTT. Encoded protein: CASSRTGGTLKLFF.

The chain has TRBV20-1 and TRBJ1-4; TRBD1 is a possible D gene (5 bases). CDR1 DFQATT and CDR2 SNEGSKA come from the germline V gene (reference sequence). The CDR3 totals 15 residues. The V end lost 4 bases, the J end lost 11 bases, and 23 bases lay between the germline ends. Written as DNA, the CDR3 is TGCAGTGCTACCCCCCGTCGAGGGGCGTTTGGGAAACTGTTTTTT. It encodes CSATPRRGAFGKLFF.